Sequencing of this TCR beta chain was carried out in a study of shared clonotypes between healthy human individuals. Authors' methods: Filtering differed, since immunoSEQ gave only junction sequences and no quality scores. Sequencing used immunoSEQ multiplex PCR; TCRdb keeps in-frame clones, though not all of them. V and J calls and clone size come straight from that table; D and trimming were deduced from the DNA. Of 2 million to 2.5 million clones in the sample, 85% to 95% were seen once. CDR1 LNHDA and CDR2 SQIVND come from the germline V gene (reference sequence). The CDR3 totals 13 residues. The V end was cut by 5 bases, the J end by 5 bases, with 12 bases between. As to this clone: Antigen specificity is unknown.

All of the donors resided in Nashville, Tennessee, and each was a Caucasian adult. Study-level results: As a rule, naive subsets had a larger estimated richness than memory subsets. Between a few donors, naive CD4 clonotypes were shared at a level of about 5%.

The chain uses TRBV19 and TRBJ1-2; D gene unclear. Input material: naive CD4+ T cells sorted from blood. Subset reported: CD45RA+ positively selected. The sequence derives from a man aged 18 to 30 in good health. This CDR3 reads CASSPFEGYGYTF. The CDR3 coding sequence is TGTGCCAGTAGTCCCTTTGAAGGTTATGGCTACACCTTC.